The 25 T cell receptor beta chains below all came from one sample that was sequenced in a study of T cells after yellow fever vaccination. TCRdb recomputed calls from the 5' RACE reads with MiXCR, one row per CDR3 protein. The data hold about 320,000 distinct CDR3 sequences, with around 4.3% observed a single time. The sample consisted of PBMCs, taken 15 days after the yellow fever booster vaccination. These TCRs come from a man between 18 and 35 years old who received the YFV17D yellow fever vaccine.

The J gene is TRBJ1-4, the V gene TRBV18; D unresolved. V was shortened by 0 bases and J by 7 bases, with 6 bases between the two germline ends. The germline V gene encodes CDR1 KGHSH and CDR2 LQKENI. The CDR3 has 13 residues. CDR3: CASSPPGSEKLFF. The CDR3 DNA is TGTGCCAGCTCACCACCGGGGAGTGAAAAACTGTTTTTT.

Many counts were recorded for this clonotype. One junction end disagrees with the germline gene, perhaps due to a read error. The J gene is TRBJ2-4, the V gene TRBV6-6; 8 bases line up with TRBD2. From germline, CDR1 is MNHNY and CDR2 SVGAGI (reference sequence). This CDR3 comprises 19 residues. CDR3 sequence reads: CASSYYPAGVPLAKIIQYF. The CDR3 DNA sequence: TGTGCCAGCAGTTACTATCCAGCGGGGGTCCCTCTAGCCAAAATCATTCAGTACTTC.

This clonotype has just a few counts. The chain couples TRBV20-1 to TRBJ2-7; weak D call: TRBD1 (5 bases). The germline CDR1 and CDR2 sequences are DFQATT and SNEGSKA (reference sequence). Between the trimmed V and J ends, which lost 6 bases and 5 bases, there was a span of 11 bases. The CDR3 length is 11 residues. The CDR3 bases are TGCAGTGCAGCGCAGGGCGACGAGCAGTACGTC. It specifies CSAAQGDEQYV.

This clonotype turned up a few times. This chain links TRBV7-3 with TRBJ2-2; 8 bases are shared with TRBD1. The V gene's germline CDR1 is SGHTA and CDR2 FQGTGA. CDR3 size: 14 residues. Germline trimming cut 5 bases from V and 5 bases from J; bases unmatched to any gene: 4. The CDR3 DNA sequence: TGTGCCAGCAGCGTAAACAGGGGGACCGGGGAGCTGTTTTTT. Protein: CASSVNRGTGELFF.

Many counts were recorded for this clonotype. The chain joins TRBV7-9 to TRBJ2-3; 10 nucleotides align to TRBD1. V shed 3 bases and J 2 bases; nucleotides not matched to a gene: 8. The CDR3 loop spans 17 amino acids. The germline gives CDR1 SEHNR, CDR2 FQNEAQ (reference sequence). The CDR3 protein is CASSFPPGTGDTDTQYF. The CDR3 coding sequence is TGTGCCAGCAGCTTCCCACCCGGGACAGGGGACACAGATACGCAGTATTTT. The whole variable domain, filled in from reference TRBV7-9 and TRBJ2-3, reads DTGVSQNPRHKITKRGQNVTFRCDPISEHNRLYWYRQTLGQGPEFLTYFQNEAQLEKSRLLSDRFSAERPKGSFSTLEIQRTEQGDSAMYLCASSFPPGTGDTDTQYFGPGTRLTVL.

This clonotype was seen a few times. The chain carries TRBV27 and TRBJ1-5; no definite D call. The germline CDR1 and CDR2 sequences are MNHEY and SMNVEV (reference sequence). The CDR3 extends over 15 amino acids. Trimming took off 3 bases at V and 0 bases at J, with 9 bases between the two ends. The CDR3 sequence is CASSFSGSSNQPQHF. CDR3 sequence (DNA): TGTGCCAGCAGTTTTTCGGGTAGTAGCAATCAGCCCCAGCATTTT.

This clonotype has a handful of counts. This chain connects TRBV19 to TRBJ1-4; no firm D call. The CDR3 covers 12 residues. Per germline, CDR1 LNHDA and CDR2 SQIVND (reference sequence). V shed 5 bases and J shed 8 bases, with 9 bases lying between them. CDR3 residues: CASSPPLEKLFF. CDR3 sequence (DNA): TGTGCCAGTAGTCCCCCTCTGGAAAAACTGTTTTTT.

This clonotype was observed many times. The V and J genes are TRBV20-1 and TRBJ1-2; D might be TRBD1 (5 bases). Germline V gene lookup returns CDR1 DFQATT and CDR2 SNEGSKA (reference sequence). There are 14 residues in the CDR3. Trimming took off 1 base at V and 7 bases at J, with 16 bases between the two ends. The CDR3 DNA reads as TGCAGTGCTAGAGGAATGACAGTGTATGGTGGCTACACCTTC. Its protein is CSARGMTVYGGYTF.

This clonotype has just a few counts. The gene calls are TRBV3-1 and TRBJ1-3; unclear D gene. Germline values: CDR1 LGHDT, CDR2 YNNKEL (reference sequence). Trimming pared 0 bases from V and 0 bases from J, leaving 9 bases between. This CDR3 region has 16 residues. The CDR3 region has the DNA TGTGCCAGCAGCCAAGACGAATCTTTCTCTGGAAACACCATATATTTT. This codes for CASSQDESFSGNTIYF.

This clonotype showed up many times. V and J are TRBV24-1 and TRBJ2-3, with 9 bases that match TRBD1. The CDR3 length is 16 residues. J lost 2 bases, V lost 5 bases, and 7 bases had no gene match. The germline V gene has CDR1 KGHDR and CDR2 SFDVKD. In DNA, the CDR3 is TGTGCCACCAGTGGATCGGACAGGGGCATCACAGATACGCAGTATTTT. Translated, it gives CATSGSDRGITDTQYF.

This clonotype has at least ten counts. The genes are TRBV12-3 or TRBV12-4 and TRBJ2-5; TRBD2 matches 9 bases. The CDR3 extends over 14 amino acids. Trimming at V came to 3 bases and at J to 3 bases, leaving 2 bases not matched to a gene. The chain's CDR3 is CASSFRGGEETQYF. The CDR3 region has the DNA TGTGCCAGCAGTTTCCGCGGGGGGGAAGAGACCCAGTACTTC.

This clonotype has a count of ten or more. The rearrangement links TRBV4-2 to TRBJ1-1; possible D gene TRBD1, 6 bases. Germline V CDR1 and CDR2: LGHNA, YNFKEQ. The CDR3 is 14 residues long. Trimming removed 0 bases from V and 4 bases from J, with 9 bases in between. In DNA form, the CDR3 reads TGTGCCAGCAGCCAAGATAAGGGGGGCACTGAAGCTTTCTTT. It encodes CASSQDKGGTEAFF.

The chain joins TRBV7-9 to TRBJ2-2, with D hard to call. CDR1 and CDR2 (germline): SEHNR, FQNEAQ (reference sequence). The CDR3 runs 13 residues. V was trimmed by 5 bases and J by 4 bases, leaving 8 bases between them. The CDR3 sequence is CASSPDTTGELFF. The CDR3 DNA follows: TGTGCCAGCAGCCCCGACACCACCGGGGAGCTGTTTTTT. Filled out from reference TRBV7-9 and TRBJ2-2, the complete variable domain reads DTGVSQNPRHKITKRGQNVTFRCDPISEHNRLYWYRQTLGQGPEFLTYFQNEAQLEKSRLLSDRFSAERPKGSFSTLEIQRTEQGDSAMYLCASSPDTTGELFFGEGSRLTVL.

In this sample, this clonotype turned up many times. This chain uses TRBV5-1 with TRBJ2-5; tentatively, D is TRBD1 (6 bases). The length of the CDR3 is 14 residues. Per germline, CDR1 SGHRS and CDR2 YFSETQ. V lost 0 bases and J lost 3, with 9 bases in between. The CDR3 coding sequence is TGCGCCAGCAGCTTGGAGTGGACAGAAGAGACCCAGTACTTC. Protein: CASSLEWTEETQYF.

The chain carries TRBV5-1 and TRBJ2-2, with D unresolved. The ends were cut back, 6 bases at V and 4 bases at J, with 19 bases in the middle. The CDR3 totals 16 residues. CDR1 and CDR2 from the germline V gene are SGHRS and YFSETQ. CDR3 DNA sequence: TGCGCCAGCACCCCTTCTGGGCTGGAAGGCACCGGGGAGCTGTTTTTT. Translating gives CASTPSGLEGTGELFF.

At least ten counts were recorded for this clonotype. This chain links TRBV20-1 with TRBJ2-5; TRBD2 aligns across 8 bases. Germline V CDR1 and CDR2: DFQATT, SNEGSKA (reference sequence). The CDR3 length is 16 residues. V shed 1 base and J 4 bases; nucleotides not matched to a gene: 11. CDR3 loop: CSARARPGGRGETQYF. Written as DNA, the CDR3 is TGCAGTGCTAGAGCCCGCCCGGGGGGGCGAGGAGAGACCCAGTACTTC.

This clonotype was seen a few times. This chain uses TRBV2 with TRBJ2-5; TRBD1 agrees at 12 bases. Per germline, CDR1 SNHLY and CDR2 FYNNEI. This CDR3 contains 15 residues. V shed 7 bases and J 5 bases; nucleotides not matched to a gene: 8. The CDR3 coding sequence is TGTGCCAGCACCTCTGGGACAGGGGGCGAGGAGACCCAGTACTTC. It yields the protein CASTSGTGGEETQYF.

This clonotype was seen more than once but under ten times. The CDR3 DNA reads as TGTGCCAGCAGCTTAGTAGCGGGGGGCCAAGATACGCAGTATTTT. This codes for CASSLVAGGQDTQYF. The rearrangement links TRBV7-6 to TRBJ2-3, with TRBD2 matching over 10 bases. V lost 1 base and J lost 5; bases outside the gene matches: 3. Germline CDR1 is SGHVS and CDR2 is FNYEAQ. The CDR3 sequence is 15 residues long.

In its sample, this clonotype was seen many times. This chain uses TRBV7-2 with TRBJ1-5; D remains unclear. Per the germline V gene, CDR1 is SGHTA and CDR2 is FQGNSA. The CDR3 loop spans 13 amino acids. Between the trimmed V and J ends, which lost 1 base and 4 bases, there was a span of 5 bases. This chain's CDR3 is CASSLVRNQPQHF. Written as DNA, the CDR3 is TGTGCCAGCAGCTTAGTAAGGAATCAGCCCCAGCATTTT.

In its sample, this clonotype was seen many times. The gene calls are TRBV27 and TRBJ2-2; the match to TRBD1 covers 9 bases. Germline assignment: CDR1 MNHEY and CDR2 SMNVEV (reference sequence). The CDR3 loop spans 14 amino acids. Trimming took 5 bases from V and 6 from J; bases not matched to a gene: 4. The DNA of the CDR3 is TGTGCCAGCAGTCCTGGACAGGGGCCCGGGGAGCTGTTTTTT. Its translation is CASSPGQGPGELFF.

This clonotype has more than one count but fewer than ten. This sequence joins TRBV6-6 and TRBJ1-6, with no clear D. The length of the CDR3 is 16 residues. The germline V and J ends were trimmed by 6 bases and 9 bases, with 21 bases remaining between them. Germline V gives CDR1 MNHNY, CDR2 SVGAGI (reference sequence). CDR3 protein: CASSHPAQQRASPLHF. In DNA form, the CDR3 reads TGTGCCAGCAGCCACCCCGCCCAACAGAGAGCTTCACCCCTCCACTTT.

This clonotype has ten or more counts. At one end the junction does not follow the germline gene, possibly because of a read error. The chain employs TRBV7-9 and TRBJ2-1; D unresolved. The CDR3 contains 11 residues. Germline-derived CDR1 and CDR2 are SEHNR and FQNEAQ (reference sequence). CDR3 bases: TGTGCCAGCAGCGGCTACGATGAGCAGTTCTTC. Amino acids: CASSGYDEQFF.

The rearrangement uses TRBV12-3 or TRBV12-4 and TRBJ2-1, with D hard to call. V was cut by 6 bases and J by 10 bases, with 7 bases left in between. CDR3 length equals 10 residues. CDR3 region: CASSQSEQFF. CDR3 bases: TGTGCCAGCAGCCAGAGCGAGCAGTTCTTC.

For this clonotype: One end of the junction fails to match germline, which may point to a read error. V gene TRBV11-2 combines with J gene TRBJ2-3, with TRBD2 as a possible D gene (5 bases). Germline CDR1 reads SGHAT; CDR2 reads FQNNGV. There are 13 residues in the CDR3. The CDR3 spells CASSGELGDAQYF. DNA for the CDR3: TGTGCCAGCAGCGGAGAGCTGGGAGATGCGCAGTATTTT.

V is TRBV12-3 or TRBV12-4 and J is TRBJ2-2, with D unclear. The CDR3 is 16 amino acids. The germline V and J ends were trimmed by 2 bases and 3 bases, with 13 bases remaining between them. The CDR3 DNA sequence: TGTGCCAGCAGTTTAATCCAGGATTTGGACACCGGGGAGCTGTTTTTT. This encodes CASSLIQDLDTGELFF.